This entry lists 11 T cell receptor beta chains sequenced from one sample in a study of regulatory T cells in long-lasting Graves disease. The time point here: newly diagnosed GD, antithyroid drugs for less than 3 months. The TCR library was made from RNA that had been extracted from PBMCs in TRIzol. The authors built TCR beta libraries using iRepertoire HTBI primers and Arm-PCR of CDR3 regions. TCRdb redid the calling of the multiplex PCR reads with MiXCR, one entry per CDR3 protein. The sample shows roughly 560,000 distinct CDR3 sequences, about 16% of them seen only once. The data also belong to a second study, concerning T cells in Graves' hyperthyroidism and ophthalmopathy.

Sequenced here: peripheral blood mononuclear cells (PBMCs), sampled at new diagnosis, from a patient treated with antithyroid drugs. Receptors were obtained from a woman between 40 and 65 years old with Graves disease.

The gene calls are TRBV6-1 and TRBJ2-5, with TRBD2 matching over 12 bases. This CDR3 has 19 residues. V trimming: 7 bases; J trimming: 5 bases; junction bases outside the gene matches: 20. The germline V gene encodes CDR1 MNHNS and CDR2 SASEGT. The CDR3 spells CASTLRALASGGAQETQYF. In DNA form, the CDR3 reads TGTGCCAGCACCCTTCGTGCGCTGGCTAGCGGGGGGGCCCAGGAGACCCAGTACTTC.

V and J are TRBV2 and TRBJ1-4; unclear D gene. This CDR3 has 13 residues. Trimming removed 8 bases from V and 8 bases from J, with 15 bases in between. The germline V gene has CDR1 SNHLY and CDR2 FYNNEI. DNA of the CDR3: TGTGCCAGCGTATCGGGCCCACGGGAAAAACTGTTTTTT. It is translated as CASVSGPREKLFF.

This clonotype was recorded a few times. J is TRBJ2-2 and V is TRBV5-1, with D perhaps being TRBD1 or TRBD2 (5 bases each). The germline V and J ends were trimmed by 1 base and 0 bases, with 10 bases remaining between them. Germline CDR1 SGHRS, CDR2 YFSETQ. CDR3 length: 16 residues. The CDR3 region has the DNA TGCGCCAGCAGCTTGTTTGGGGACCCGAACACCGGGGAGCTGTTTTTT. Translation: CASSLFGDPNTGELFF.

The sample holds a few counts of this clonotype. Here the CDR3 DNA reads TGTGCCAGCAGCCACCTCTTTTCGGACGGCCTTCTATATTCCTACAATGAGCAGTTCTTC. Translating gives CASSHLFSDGLLYSYNEQFF. The J gene is TRBJ2-1, the V gene TRBV14; D is unclear. The CDR3 extends over 20 amino acids. The ends were cut back, 3 bases at V and 1 base at J, with 25 bases in the middle. Germline V gene lookup returns CDR1 SGHDN and CDR2 FVKESK. The whole variable domain, remainder taken from reference TRBV14 and TRBJ2-1, is EAGVTQFPSHSVIEKGQTVTLRCDPISGHDNLYWYRRVMGKEIKFLLHFVKESKQDESGMPNNRFLAERTGGTYSTLKVQPAELEDSGVYFCASSHLFSDGLLYSYNEQFFGPGTRLTVL.

This clonotype was picked up many times. The V call is TRBV6-2 or TRBV6-3, the J call TRBJ2-1; TRBD2 matches 8 bases. Per the germline V gene, CDR1 is MNHEY and CDR2 is SVGEGT. V trimming: 5 bases; J trimming: 7 bases; junction bases outside the gene matches: 22. CDR3 length: 19 amino acids. The CDR3 reads CASSEVGIVGAGGSNEQFF. The CDR3 coding sequence is TGTGCCAGCAGTGAAGTCGGTATAGTCGGGGCGGGGGGCTCAAATGAGCAGTTCTTC.

This clonotype occurred a few times. This chain links TRBV18 with TRBJ1-3, with TRBD1 matching over 9 bases. Germline loops: CDR1 KGHSH, CDR2 LQKENI. The CDR3 is 16 amino acids. After removal of 2 bases from V and 0 bases from J, the junction contained 2 bases not matched to a gene. DNA for the CDR3: TGTGCCAGCTCACCAGGGACAGGGAACTCTGGAAACACCATATATTTT. It is translated as CASSPGTGNSGNTIYF. The variable domain in full, with the rest retrieved from reference TRBV18 and TRBJ1-3, is NAGVMQNPRHLVRRRGQEARLRCSPMKGHSHVYWYRQLPEEGLKFMVYLQKENIIDESGMPKERFSAEFPKEGPSILRIQQVVRGDSAAYFCASSPGTGNSGNTIYFGEGSWLTVV.

The V gene is TRBV6-5, the J gene TRBJ2-2, with D perhaps matching TRBD2 (6 bases). Germline V gene data show CDR1 as MNHEY and CDR2 as SVGAGI. Trimming cost V 2 bases and J 5 bases, with 15 bases left between them. This CDR3 spans 16 amino acids. The CDR3: CASSYDWAGRTGELFF. The CDR3 DNA reads TGTGCCAGCAGTTACGATTGGGCAGGGAGGACCGGGGAGCTGTTTTTT.

The table lists this clonotype with a few counts. A much larger clone differs from this one at a single base, so this may be a read error. A read error is likely, as this CDR3 ends without the conserved phenylalanine or tryptophan. V gene TRBV30 combines with J gene TRBJ1-1; D call uncertain. There are 13 residues in the CDR3. From germline, CDR1 is GTSNPN and CDR2 SVGIG (reference sequence). Between the trimmed V and J ends, which lost 0 bases and 1 base, there was a span of 6 bases. This CDR3 is CAWSVNANTEAFS. Here the CDR3 DNA reads TGTGCCTGGAGTGTAAACGCGAACACTGAAGCTTTCTCT.

With regard to this clonotype: An end of the junction differs from the germline gene, which may be a read error. In DNA form, the CDR3 reads TGTGCCAGCAGCCCTTTTGGACTAGCGGGGGGGCTGAACATCGGGGAGCTGTTTTTT. Protein product: CASSPFGLAGGLNIGELFF. The chain employs TRBV9 and TRBJ2-2, with 15 bases aligning to TRBD2. Germline V gene data show CDR1 as SGDLS and CDR2 as YYNGEE. This CDR3 has 19 residues.

The table lists this clonotype with many counts. This chain connects TRBV7-2 to TRBJ1-5; D unclear. The CDR3 runs 17 residues. From germline, CDR1 is SGHTA and CDR2 FQGNSA. The V gene lost 2 bases and the J gene lost 2 bases, with 16 bases spanning the gap. CDR3 sequence (DNA): TGTGCCAGCAGCTTATTACCCCCCGTTGGGGGCAATCAGCCCCAGCATTTT. Translating it yields CASSLLPPVGGNQPQHF.

This clonotype was found a few times. V usage is TRBV20-1 and J usage is TRBJ2-5; 7 bases agree with TRBD1. The V and J ends lost 5 bases and 7 bases, in that order; junction bases with no gene match: 4. This CDR3 is 11 amino acids long. In germline, CDR1 is DFQATT, CDR2 SNEGSKA (reference sequence). As DNA, the CDR3 is TGCAGTGCTGGGACAGTAGGGACCCAGTACTTC. This sequence encodes CSAGTVGTQYF.